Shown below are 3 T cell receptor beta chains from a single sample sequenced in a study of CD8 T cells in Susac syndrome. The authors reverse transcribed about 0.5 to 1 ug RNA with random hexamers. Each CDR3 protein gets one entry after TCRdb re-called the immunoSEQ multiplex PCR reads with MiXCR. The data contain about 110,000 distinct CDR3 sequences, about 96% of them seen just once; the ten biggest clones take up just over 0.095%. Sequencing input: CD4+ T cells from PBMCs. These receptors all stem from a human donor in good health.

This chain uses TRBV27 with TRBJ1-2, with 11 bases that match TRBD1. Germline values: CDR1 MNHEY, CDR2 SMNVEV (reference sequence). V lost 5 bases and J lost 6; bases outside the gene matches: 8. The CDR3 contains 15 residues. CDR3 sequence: CASSPGQGARDGYTF. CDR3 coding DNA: TGTGCCAGCAGTCCTGGACAGGGGGCGCGGGATGGCTACACCTTC.

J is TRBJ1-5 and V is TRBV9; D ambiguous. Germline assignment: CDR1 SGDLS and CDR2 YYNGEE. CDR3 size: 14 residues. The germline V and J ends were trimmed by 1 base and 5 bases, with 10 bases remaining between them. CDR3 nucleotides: TGTGCCAGCAGCGTAAGGGCAGGAGATCAGCCCCAGCATTTT. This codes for CASSVRAGDQPQHF.

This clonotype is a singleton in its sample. CDR3 in amino acids: CASSPQARGGTDTQYF. CDR3 sequence (DNA): TGTGCCAGCAGCCCCCAGGCGCGGGGGGGCACAGATACGCAGTATTTT. This chain joins TRBV7-2 and TRBJ2-3; TRBD2 matches at 8 bases. The germline V gene has CDR1 SGHTA and CDR2 FQGNSA. This CDR3 has 16 residues. V trimming: 5 bases; J trimming: 1 base; junction bases outside the gene matches: 8.